This passage covers 22 T cell receptor beta chains from one sample sequenced in a study of blood T cell repertoires in COVID-19. Clones were read by immunoSEQ multiplex PCR, and TCRdb kept only the in-frame ones, dropping some. The sample lists just under 90,000 clones; 70% to 90% were seen once. Sequencing was done on a sample of peripheral blood. These receptors all come from a man in his sixties with acute or convalescent COVID-19.

The chain is built from TRBV11-2 and TRBJ1-2; possibly TRBD1 for D (5 bases). V lost 4 bases, J lost 7 bases, and 16 bases lay in between. The germline gives CDR1 SGHAT, CDR2 FQNNGV. This CDR3 is built from 14 residues. CDR3 sequence (DNA): TGTGCCAGCAGCTCTACCGGGGGAGGGATTGGCTACACCTTC. Its translation is CASSSTGGGIGYTF.

The rearrangement links TRBV10-2 to TRBJ2-1, with 8 bases that match TRBD2. The V segment lost 6 bases and the J segment 9 bases; nucleotides outside the gene matches: 4. This CDR3 comprises 12 residues. Germline values: CDR1 WSHSY, CDR2 SAAADI. Here the CDR3 DNA reads TGCGCCAGCAGGGGGACTAGTGTTGAGCAGTTCTTC. Translation gives CASRGTSVEQFF.

The chain recombines TRBV30 with TRBJ1-2, with TRBD1 as a possible D gene (6 bases). The ends were cut back, 2 bases at V and 2 bases at J, with 12 bases in the middle. Germline lookup yields CDR1 GTSNPN and CDR2 SVGIG (reference sequence). The CDR3 totals 14 residues. For the CDR3, the DNA is TGTGCCTGGAGTAGGGGGGAGGGAAACTATGGCTACACCTTC. The encoded protein is CAWSRGEGNYGYTF. The full variable domain, with the rest looked up from reference TRBV30 and TRBJ1-2, is SQTIHQWPATLVQPVGSPLSLECTVEGTSNPNLYWYRQAAGRGLQLLFYSVGIGQISSEVPQNLSASRPQDRQFILSSKKLLLSDSGFYLCAWSRGEGNYGYTFGSGTRLTVV.

Here the CDR3 reads CATSDPTSGSPTDTQYF. The DNA for the CDR3 is TGTGCCACCAGTGACCCAACTAGCGGGAGCCCCACAGATACGCAGTATTTT. The V and J genes are TRBV24-1 and TRBJ2-3, with 11 bases lining up with TRBD2. The CDR3 covers 17 residues. Germline CDR1 and CDR2: KGHDR and SFDVKD. Unmatched junction bases numbered 7, after V lost 4 bases and J lost 2 bases.

The V gene is TRBV6-6, the J gene TRBJ2-2; a possible D gene is TRBD1 (5 bases). This CDR3 spans 16 amino acids. CDR1 is MNHNY, CDR2 SVGAGI, per germline (reference sequence). With 0 bases removed from V and 5 bases from J, the gap between germline ends came to 13 bases. The CDR3 DNA sequence: TGTGCCAGCAGTTACTCGAATCCAGGGCAAACCGGGGAGCTGTTTTTT. Its protein product is CASSYSNPGQTGELFF.

The V call is TRBV7-6, the J call TRBJ2-3, with TRBD1 matching over 9 bases. The length of the CDR3 is 16 residues. The germline V gene has CDR1 SGHVS and CDR2 FNYEAQ. V lost 2 bases and J lost 4; bases outside the gene matches: 7. The CDR3 bases are TGTGCCAGCAGCTTAAGTGGGGACAGGGTGGCAGATACGCAGTATTTT. It encodes CASSLSGDRVADTQYF.

The chain joins TRBV19 to TRBJ2-7; 7 bases are a match to TRBD2. In germline, CDR1 is LNHDA, CDR2 SQIVND (reference sequence). The CDR3 is 17 residues long. Trimming at V came to 2 bases and at J to 1 base, leaving 11 bases not matched to a gene. CDR3 protein: CASSIRTGLAVSYEQYF. In DNA, the CDR3 is TGTGCCAGTAGTATACGAACTGGGCTAGCGGTATCCTACGAGCAGTACTTC.

The table lists this clone with a few counts. V and J are TRBV28 and TRBJ2-7; weak D call: TRBD1 (6 bases). The germline gives CDR1 MDHEN, CDR2 SYDVKM. CDR3 length: 14 residues. Trimming left V 6 bases short and J 3 bases short, with 15 bases between. CDR3 coding DNA: TGTGCCAGCAGCAAAAGAGCAGGGGACTACGAGCAGTACTTC. Protein: CASSKRAGDYEQYF.

The rearrangement uses TRBV7-9 and TRBJ1-1; no clear D. Between the trimmed V and J ends, which lost 11 bases and 2 bases, there was a span of 12 bases. Germline V gene data show CDR1 as SEHNR and CDR2 as FQNEAQ (reference sequence). There are 12 residues in the CDR3. The CDR3 protein is CAPGEANTEAFF. In nucleotides, the CDR3 is TGTGCCCCCGGGGAGGCTAACACTGAAGCTTTCTTT.

V is TRBV27 and J is TRBJ2-2; no clear D. V was cut by 2 bases and J by 6 bases, with 7 bases left in between. The CDR3 runs 13 residues. The germline V gene encodes CDR1 MNHEY and CDR2 SMNVEV (reference sequence). The CDR3 loop is CASSLLVSGELFF. The CDR3 DNA sequence: TGTGCCAGCAGTTTACTAGTCTCCGGGGAGCTGTTTTTT.

The chain couples TRBV28 to TRBJ2-5, with 9 bases fitting TRBD2. V shed 8 bases and J 5 bases; nucleotides not matched to a gene: 6. There are 13 residues in the CDR3. Germline CDR1 MDHEN, CDR2 SYDVKM. The CDR3 is CASRGGVLETQYF. For the CDR3, the DNA is TGTGCCAGCCGCGGGGGGGTGTTGGAGACCCAGTACTTC.

The rearrangement uses TRBV27 and TRBJ2-5; 10 bases match TRBD2. V lost 6 bases and J lost 5; bases outside the gene matches: 18. The CDR3 totals 18 residues. Per germline, CDR1 MNHEY and CDR2 SMNVEV (reference sequence). The CDR3 DNA follows: TGTGCCAGCAGATCAGGGCTTAGCGGGGGGACGTGGATGGAGACCCAGTACTTC. Its protein is CASRSGLSGGTWMETQYF.

This clone has a handful of counts. The rearrangement uses TRBV10-3 and TRBJ1-3; TRBD1 matches 10 bases. V lost 3 bases and J lost 3; bases outside the gene matches: 8. This CDR3 has 17 amino acids. CDR1 and CDR2 from the germline V gene are ENHRY and SYGVKD. The CDR3 coding sequence is TGTGCCATCAGTGAACTGAAGACAGGGGGCTTTGGAAACACCATATATTTT. Its translation: CAISELKTGGFGNTIYF.

Only a few counts were recorded for this clone. V and J are TRBV7-3 and TRBJ1-3; D unclear. Germline V gene data show CDR1 as SGHTA and CDR2 as FQGTGA. This CDR3 comprises 13 residues. Trimming took 5 bases from V and 2 from J, leaving 7 bases between them. The chain's CDR3 is CASSQAPGNTIYF. The CDR3 DNA sequence: TGTGCCAGCAGCCAAGCCCCTGGAAACACCATATATTTT.

The V call is TRBV30, the J call TRBJ1-2, with 9 bases matching TRBD1. The J segment lost 8 bases and the V segment lost 2 bases, leaving 12 bases of the junction unmatched. CDR1 is GTSNPN and CDR2 is SVGIG in the germline V gene (reference sequence). CDR3 length equals 15 residues. The CDR3 is CAWSLLLQGARGYTF. DNA for the CDR3: TGTGCCTGGAGTCTCTTGCTACAGGGGGCGAGGGGCTACACCTTC.

The chain carries TRBV6-5 and TRBJ1-1; a possible D gene is TRBD1 (5 bases). CDR3 length: 15 residues. With 5 bases removed from V and 4 bases from J, the gap between germline ends came to 17 bases. In germline, CDR1 is MNHEY, CDR2 SVGAGI. The CDR3 loop is CASSTLRLGGTEAFF. The DNA of the CDR3 is TGTGCCAGCAGTACCCTTAGGCTGGGGGGCACTGAAGCTTTCTTT.

This clone was counted a single time. The J gene is TRBJ2-5, the V gene TRBV6-5; TRBD1 matches at 10 bases. This CDR3 is 15 amino acids long. V lost 5 bases to trimming and J lost 5 bases; unmatched junction nucleotides: 8. Germline CDR1 MNHEY, CDR2 SVGAGI. CDR3 residues: CASSRDRGLLETQYF. For the CDR3, the DNA is TGTGCCAGCAGTAGGGACAGGGGTCTTTTGGAGACCCAGTACTTC.

The CDR3 reads CASSVRAGGRTGELFF. Written as DNA, the CDR3 is TGTGCCAGCAGTGTAAGGGCGGGAGGGCGAACCGGGGAGCTGTTTTTT. The chain recombines TRBV6-1 with TRBJ2-2; 9 bases are shared with TRBD2. The CDR3 length is 16 residues. V gave up 4 bases and J gave up 5 bases; unmatched junction bases: 8. Germline values: CDR1 MNHNS, CDR2 SASEGT.

A word on this clone: Other DNA sequences in the same sample also yield this CDR3. The chain employs TRBV9 and TRBJ2-2; 7 nucleotides agree with TRBD1. J gave up 4 bases and V 0 bases, and 3 bases lay outside the gene matches. The CDR3 loop spans 15 amino acids. Germline V lookup: CDR1 SGDLS, CDR2 YYNGEE. As DNA, the CDR3 is TGTGCCAGCAGCGTAGGAGGGGGCGGCACCGGGGAGCTGTTTTTT. Amino acids: CASSVGGGGTGELFF.

The chain's CDR3 is CAISETVSTNEKLFF. The CDR3 region has the DNA TGTGCCATCAGTGAGACAGTCTCAACTAATGAAAAACTGTTTTTT. V gene TRBV10-3 combines with J gene TRBJ1-4; D not certain. Trimming took 2 bases from V and 0 from J, leaving 7 bases between them. CDR3 length: 15 residues. Per germline, CDR1 ENHRY and CDR2 SYGVKD.

This clone was counted between two and nine times. The chain recombines TRBV7-4 with TRBJ1-2; tentative D call: TRBD1 (5 bases). Trimming shortened V by 2 bases and J by 4 bases, and 14 bases separated the two germline ends. The germline V gene has CDR1 SGHVT and CDR2 SQSDAQ. This CDR3 region has 15 residues. In DNA form, the CDR3 reads TGTGCCAGCAGCTTATATAGAGACAGTTCCTATGGCTACACCTTC. This sequence encodes CASSLYRDSSYGYTF.

This chain uses TRBV15 with TRBJ1-5; D ambiguous. The germline CDR1 and CDR2 sequences are LNHNV and YYDKDF (reference sequence). The CDR3 sequence is 12 residues long. Trimming took 0 bases from V and 6 from J, leaving 3 bases between them. For the CDR3, the DNA is TGTGCCACCAGCAGAGATCTTCAGCCCCAGCATTTT. This sequence encodes CATSRDLQPQHF.